The 5 T cell receptor beta chains given below trace back to one sample, sequenced in a study of T cells in Graves' hyperthyroidism and ophthalmopathy. TCR beta CDR3 region amplification was performed from RNA transcripts. Primed by the HTBI set, a first-round RT-PCR was run on the TCR CDR3. TCRdb processed the multiplex PCR reads anew with MiXCR; each CDR3 protein has one entry. In the table there are over 700,000 distinct CDR3 sequences, over 35% of which are singletons. The sequenced sample was blood. The receptor set was obtained from a man aged 18 to 29 with Graves' hyperthyroidism.

Concerning this clonotype: A single base separates this from a much larger clone, so it may be a read error. The V gene is TRBV19, the J gene TRBJ1-5, with D tentatively TRBD1 (5 bases). The germline V gene has CDR1 LNHDA and CDR2 SQIVND (reference sequence). The CDR3 runs 15 residues. The CDR3 loop is CASNWDESSSQPQHF. CDR3 DNA: TGTGCCAGTAATTGGGACGAATCGAGCAGTCAGCCCCAGCATTTT.

There are many counts of this clonotype. The chain recombines TRBV24-1 with TRBJ2-5, with 7 bases that match TRBD1. This CDR3 contains 15 residues. CDR1 and CDR2 from the germline V gene are KGHDR and SFDVKD. V was clipped by 4 bases and J by 0 bases; unmatched bases: 4. The CDR3 protein is CATSDPGQNQETQYF. As DNA, the CDR3 is TGTGCCACCAGTGACCCGGGACAGAACCAAGAGACCCAGTACTTC.

This clonotype showed up many times. V gene TRBV29-1 combines with J gene TRBJ2-2; D is uncertain. This CDR3 comprises 12 residues. CDR1 is SQVTM and CDR2 is ANQGSEA in the germline V gene. The V end lost 6 bases, the J end lost 4 bases, and 9 bases lay between the germline ends. This chain's CDR3 is CSVGEATGELFF. Here the CDR3 DNA reads TGCAGCGTGGGCGAGGCCACCGGGGAGCTGTTTTTT.

This clonotype was seen only a few times. The germline gene is not matched at one end of the junction; a read error may be the cause. V gene TRBV9 combines with J gene TRBJ2-7; 11 bases map to TRBD2. The germline CDR1 and CDR2 sequences are SGDLS and YYNGEE. The CDR3 sequence is 14 residues long. For the CDR3, the DNA is TGTGCCAGTAGCGGGAGGGCCTCTGGGGACGAGCAGTACTTC. Translated, it gives CASSGRASGDEQYF.

This clonotype was counted between two and nine times. The CDR3 DNA reads as TGTGCCAGCAGCCGGGGGGCCATGAACACTGAAGCTTTCTTT. Encoded protein: CASSRGAMNTEAFF. The V and J genes are TRBV7-2 and TRBJ1-1; tentatively, D is TRBD1 (6 bases). The CDR3 totals 14 residues. Germline V gene lookup returns CDR1 SGHTA and CDR2 FQGNSA. V lost 5 bases and J lost 0, with 10 bases in between.